The clone carrying this T cell receptor (beta chain) was observed a handful of times. Its antigen is not known. The data belong to a study of T cells in Graves' hyperthyroidism and ophthalmopathy. Study-wide background: Before treatment of any kind, peripheral blood was taken at initial diagnosis. Regarding the study as a whole: A median roughly six months before onset, the model predicted ophthalmopathy. Also found in blood were most expanded thyroid clonotypes above 0.001.

RNA transcripts served as the template for amplifying TCR beta CDR3 regions. During a first-round RT-PCR of the TCR CDR3, the HTBI primer set was used. TCRdb independently ran MiXCR on the multiplex PCR reads; one entry per CDR3 protein. The sample records over 300,000 distinct CDR3 sequences, about 14% being singletons. PBMCs stemmed from about 9.7 ml fresh peripheral blood. Sequenced material: blood. The TCR originated in a woman aged 60 to 75 with Graves' hyperthyroidism.

The CDR3 loop reads CASSQEERGPTNEKLFF. CDR3 DNA: TGTGCCAGCAGCCAAGAAGAAAGGGGACCAACTAATGAAAAACTGTTTTTT. V is TRBV4-2 and J is TRBJ1-4, with TRBD1 as a possible D gene (5 bases). From germline, CDR1 is LGHNA and CDR2 YNFKEQ. CDR3 size: 17 residues. V lost 0 bases to trimming and J lost 0 bases, with 11 bases between them.